This T cell receptor beta chain stems from a study of read filtering for tumor transcriptome and immune sequencing. Background on the study: Per sample, TCR-region reads ranged about 4.05 to 10.27 million by IR-seq, 85 to 1273 by RNA-seq.

There are 14 residues in the CDR3. CDR1 SQVTM and CDR2 ANQGSEA come from the germline V gene. Molecular barcoded adaptors covering alpha/delta and beta/gamma chains were used on 400 to 450 ng RNA. TCRdb re-called the reads with MiXCR, one entry per CDR3 protein. The table records about 48,000 distinct CDR3 sequences, approximately 18% of them present only once. This clonotype showed up just a few times. This sequence may be a read error, since a much larger clone differs from it by one base. V is TRBV29-1 and J is TRBJ2-2, with D maybe TRBD2 (6 bases). The material sequenced was a population of CD138-negative cells sorted from bone marrow. This clonotype originated in a donor aged 40 or older with multiple myeloma. Written as DNA, the CDR3 is TGCAGCGTTCGCCCGGCCCTGAACACCGGGGGGCTGTTTTTT. Residues: CSVRPALNTGGLFF.